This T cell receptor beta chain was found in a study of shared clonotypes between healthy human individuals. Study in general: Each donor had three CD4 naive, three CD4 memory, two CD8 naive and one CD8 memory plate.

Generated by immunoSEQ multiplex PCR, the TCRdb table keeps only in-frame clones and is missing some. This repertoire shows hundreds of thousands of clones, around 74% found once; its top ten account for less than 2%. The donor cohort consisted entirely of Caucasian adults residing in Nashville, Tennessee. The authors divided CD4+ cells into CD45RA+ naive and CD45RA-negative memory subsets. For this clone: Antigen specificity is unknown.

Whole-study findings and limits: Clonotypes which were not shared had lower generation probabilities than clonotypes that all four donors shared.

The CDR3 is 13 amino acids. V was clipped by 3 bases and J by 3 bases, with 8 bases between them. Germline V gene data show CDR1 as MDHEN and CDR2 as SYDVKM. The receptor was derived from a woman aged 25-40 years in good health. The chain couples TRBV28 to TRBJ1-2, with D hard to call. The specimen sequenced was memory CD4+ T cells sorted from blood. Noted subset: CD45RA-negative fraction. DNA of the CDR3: TGTGCCAGCAGTTTTAGTGGCCACTATGGCTACACCTTC. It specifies CASSFSGHYGYTF.